These 7 T cell receptor beta chains came from one sample sequenced in a study of OX40 agonist ivuxolimab in advanced cancers. Sequenced by immunoSEQ multiplex PCR; TCRdb stores in-frame clones only, minus some. The sample consists of roughly 29,000 clones, roughly 91% of them appearing once. The specimen comprised CD4+ or CD8+ T cells sorted from blood, sampled in a trial of the OX40 agonist ivuxolimab. The receptors were sampled from an adult with an advanced solid tumor such as melanoma, head and neck, liver or kidney cancer.

The J gene is TRBJ2-5, the V gene TRBV9; TRBD1 matches 11 bases. This CDR3 is built from 15 residues. The trim removed 3 bases at V and 13 bases at J, leaving 14 bases unmatched. The germline gives CDR1 SGDLS, CDR2 YYNGEE. The CDR3 spells CASSGPDRGLDILYF. The CDR3 coding sequence is TGTGCCAGCAGCGGCCCGGACAGGGGGCTCGACATTTTGTACTTC.

The chain is built from TRBV19 and TRBJ2-5, with D unresolved. The CDR3 spans 14 residues. CDR1 and CDR2 (germline): LNHDA, SQIVND (reference sequence). V was clipped by 5 bases and J by 3 bases, with 13 bases between them. CDR3 in DNA: TGTGCCAGTAGTCCCCTCGGGCTAGAAGAGACCCAGTACTTC. Its translation is CASSPLGLEETQYF.

CDR3 in DNA: TGTGCCAGCCCCGGGCGGACCACCAAGGGACACACAGATACGCAGTATTTT. This sequence encodes CASPGRTTKGHTDTQYF. The V call is TRBV7-9, the J call TRBJ2-3; weak D call: TRBD1 (6 bases). The V gene lost 8 bases and the J gene lost 2 bases, with 23 bases spanning the gap. Germline-derived CDR1 and CDR2 are SEHNR and FQNEAQ (reference sequence). The CDR3 length is 17 residues.

Comment on this clone: This sample also contains other DNA sequences that code for the same CDR3. This chain connects TRBV7-5 to TRBJ1-3; the table calls TRBD1, which could not be checked here. TRBV7-5 is described as a pseudogene. This CDR3 spans 15 amino acids. Written as DNA, the CDR3 is TGTGTCCGAGGAGACAGCGCCTCCTCTGGAAACACCATATATTTT. Its translation: CVRGDSASSGNTIYF.

This chain uses TRBV7-2 with TRBJ2-1; D perhaps matches TRBD2 (5 bases). The CDR3 has 14 residues. Germline lookup yields CDR1 SGHTA and CDR2 FQGNSA. Trimming shortened V by 2 bases and J by 4 bases, and 9 bases separated the two germline ends. The CDR3 bases are TGTGCCAGCAGCTTACAGGACTGGTACAATGAGCAGTTCTTC. This codes for CASSLQDWYNEQFF.

V usage is TRBV7-2 and J usage is TRBJ2-7; D unresolved. This CDR3 spans 14 amino acids. The V end was cut by 2 bases, the J end by 3 bases, with 11 bases between. CDR1 and CDR2 (germline): SGHTA, FQGNSA. In DNA, the CDR3 is TGTGCCAGCAGCTTATACGGGCCACTCTACGAGCAGTACTTC. It encodes CASSLYGPLYEQYF.

The rearrangement links TRBV7-6 to TRBJ1-1; D call uncertain. V lost 3 bases and J lost 1, with 12 bases in between. The CDR3 has 15 residues. Germline values: CDR1 SGHVS, CDR2 FNYEAQ. The CDR3 protein is CASSFSQNQNTEAFF. The CDR3 DNA reads TGTGCCAGCAGCTTTTCTCAGAACCAGAACACTGAAGCTTTCTTT. The complete variable domain, with remaining parts taken from reference TRBV7-6 and TRBJ1-1, reads GAGVSQSPRYKVTKRGQDVALRCDPISGHVSLYWYRQALGQGPEFLTYFNYEAQQDKSGLPNDRFSAERPEGSISTLTIQRTEQRDSAMYRCASSFSQNQNTEAFFGQGTRLTVV.